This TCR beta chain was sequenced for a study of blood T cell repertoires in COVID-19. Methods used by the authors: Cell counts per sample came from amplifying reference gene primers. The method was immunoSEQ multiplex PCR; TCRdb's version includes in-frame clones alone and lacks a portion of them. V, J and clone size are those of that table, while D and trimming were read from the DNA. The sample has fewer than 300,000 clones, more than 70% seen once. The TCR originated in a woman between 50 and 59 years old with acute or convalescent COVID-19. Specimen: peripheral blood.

CDR3 region: CASSPLGREESLYGYTF. The CDR3 nucleotides read TGTGCCAGCAGCCCACTAGGTAGGGAGGAGTCTCTCTATGGCTACACCTTC. The rearrangement joins TRBV7-3 to TRBJ1-2; D is unclear. Germline CDR1 reads SGHTA; CDR2 reads FQGTGA. V was shortened by 5 bases and J by 4 bases, with 23 bases between the two germline ends. CDR3 length: 17 amino acids. The whole variable domain, remainder taken from reference TRBV7-3 and TRBJ1-2, is GAGVSQTPSNKVTEKGKYVELRCDPISGHTALYWYRQSLGQGPEFLIYFQGTGAADDSGLPNDRFFAVRPEGSVSTLKIQRTERGDSAVYLCASSPLGREESLYGYTFGSGTRLTVV.